The sequence of this T cell receptor (beta chain) was determined in a study of cytomegalovirus exposure and HLA in healthy donors. Germline CDR1 DFQATT, CDR2 SNEGSKA (reference sequence). This CDR3 is built from 11 residues. Trimming stripped 5 bases from V and 6 bases from J, with 11 bases between. Data came from immunoSEQ multiplex PCR; TCRdb stores just in-frame clones and leaves some out. The repertoire holds 120,000 or so clones, with about 96% as singletons. V usage is TRBV20-1 and J usage is TRBJ2-7; possibly TRBD2 for D (5 bases). Input material: PBMCs. The receptor was isolated from a man aged 18 to 35 in good health and CMV-seronegative. CDR3 DNA: TGCAGTGCTGCCGAGGGCCTCGAGCAGTACTTC. It translates to CSAAEGLEQYF.